A single sample is the source of the 15 T cell receptor beta chains below, sequenced in a study of shared clonotypes between healthy human individuals. TCRdb's copy holds only in-frame clones and misses some; the assay was immunoSEQ multiplex PCR. The sample lists roughly 1,800,000 clones, around 96% occurring once. Selected positively for CCR7 and CD45RO-negative, naive CD8 cells excluded terminally differentiated effector memory CD45RA+ cells. Material: naive CD8+ T cells sorted from blood. All receptors come from a man aged 18 to 35 in good health.

V usage is TRBV4-1 and J usage is TRBJ1-2; D is possibly TRBD1 (5 bases). This CDR3 is built from 16 residues. CDR1 and CDR2 (germline): MGHRA, YSYEKL. The V gene lost 1 base and the J gene lost 4 bases, with 16 bases spanning the gap. The CDR3 loop reads CASSQAGPKPGYGYTF. The CDR3 bases are TGCGCCAGCAGCCAAGCAGGGCCCAAACCGGGCTATGGCTACACCTTC.

Of note for this clone: Different DNA sequences within this sample yield the same CDR3. The V gene is TRBV11-2, the J gene TRBJ2-7; D is uncertain. Trimming shortened V by 1 base and J by 3 bases, and 7 bases separated the two germline ends. CDR1 is SGHAT, CDR2 FQNNGV, per germline. The length of the CDR3 is 13 residues. The CDR3 is CASSLAVDYEQYF. The DNA of the CDR3 is TGTGCCAGCAGCTTAGCAGTTGACTACGAGCAGTACTTC.

Turning to this clone: Other DNA sequences of this sample code for an identical CDR3. The V call is TRBV2, the J call TRBJ1-1; D not resolved. Per germline, CDR1 SNHLY and CDR2 FYNNEI. The CDR3 runs 14 residues. V lost 0 bases to trimming and J lost 4 bases, with 9 bases between them. The CDR3 bases are TGTGCCAGCAGTGAAGCGCTAGGGTCCACTGAAGCTTTCTTT. The encoded protein is CASSEALGSTEAFF. Together with reference TRBV2 and TRBJ1-1, the CDR3 gives the full variable domain: EPEVTQTPSHQVTQMGQEVILRCVPISNHLYFYWYRQILGQKVEFLVSFYNNEISEKSEIFDDQFSVERPDGSNFTLKIRSTKLEDSAMYFCASSEALGSTEAFFGQGTRLTVV.

V usage is TRBV5-8 and J usage is TRBJ2-7; 10 nucleotides line up with TRBD2. CDR3 length: 15 residues. The germline gives CDR1 SGHTS, CDR2 YDEGEE. J was trimmed by 0 bases and V by 4 bases; bases with no gene match: 4. CDR3 nucleotides: TGTGCCAGCAGCCATAGACTAGCGGGCTCCTACGAGCAGTACTTC. As protein: CASSHRLAGSYEQYF.

This clone occurred once. The gene calls are TRBV7-6 and TRBJ2-1; 11 bases line up with TRBD1. Germline CDR1 and CDR2: SGHVS and FNYEAQ. The CDR3 has 14 residues. The ends lost 1 base at V and 8 bases at J; junction bases unmatched: 1. The CDR3 DNA follows: TGTGCCAGCAGCTTAGGGACAGGGGGCCATGAGCAGTTCTTC. Its protein product is CASSLGTGGHEQFF. The variable domain in full, with the rest retrieved from reference TRBV7-6 and TRBJ2-1, is GAGVSQSPRYKVTKRGQDVALRCDPISGHVSLYWYRQALGQGPEFLTYFNYEAQQDKSGLPNDRFSAERPEGSISTLTIQRTEQRDSAMYRCASSLGTGGHEQFFGPGTRLTVL.

This clone appeared a single time. V and J are TRBV4-3 and TRBJ2-3; D call uncertain. CDR3 length: 13 residues. Germline values: CDR1 LGHNA, CDR2 YSLEER. Trimming took off 0 bases at V and 5 bases at J, with 6 bases between the two ends. The CDR3 bases are TGCGCCAGCAGCCAAGACCCACTAGATACGCAGTATTTT. It codes for CASSQDPLDTQYF.

The rearrangement joins TRBV11-2 to TRBJ2-5; 9 bases are shared with TRBD1. Trimming removed 1 base from V and 2 bases from J; junction bases left unmatched: 11. The V gene's germline CDR1 is SGHAT and CDR2 FQNNGV. The CDR3 is made up of 18 amino acids. CDR3 nucleotide sequence: TGTGCCAGCAGCTTAGGCCCTACAGGGGGCTTGGGGCAAGAGACCCAGTACTTC. It translates to CASSLGPTGGLGQETQYF.

This chain links TRBV10-1 with TRBJ1-1; D possibly corresponds to TRBD1 (5 bases). The ends were cut back, 4 bases at V and 2 bases at J, with 11 bases in the middle. CDR1 is WNHNN, CDR2 SYGVQD, per germline (reference sequence). There are 14 residues in the CDR3. The CDR3, as DNA: TGCGCCAGCAGTGCCCGGGGGAGTAACACTGAAGCTTTCTTT. Translation: CASSARGSNTEAFF.

The CDR3 bases are TGCGCCAGCAGTCCTGGAGGCACCTACAATGAGCAGTTCTTC. It specifies CASSPGGTYNEQFF. J is TRBJ2-1 and V is TRBV4-3; the D gene is possibly TRBD2 (5 bases). The CDR3 spans 14 residues. Trimming removed 6 bases from V and 2 bases from J, with 11 bases in between. In germline, CDR1 is LGHNA, CDR2 YSLEER.

There are a few counts of this clone. The chain employs TRBV25-1 and TRBJ1-1, with D uncertain. The CDR3 length is 15 residues. CDR1 MGHDK and CDR2 SYGVNS come from the germline V gene. Deletions cut 1 base from V and 5 bases from J, with 14 bases between. The CDR3 loop is CASSESGGVWTEAFF. CDR3 DNA: TGTGCCAGCAGTGAATCGGGTGGGGTATGGACTGAAGCTTTCTTT.

The genes are TRBV6-5 and TRBJ1-5; D gene uncertain. Per the germline V gene, CDR1 is MNHEY and CDR2 is SVGAGI. CDR3 length: 13 amino acids. V lost 0 bases, J lost 7 bases, and 7 bases lay in between. The CDR3 reads CASSYSSVQPQHF. DNA for the CDR3: TGTGCCAGCAGTTACTCCTCGGTGCAGCCCCAGCATTTT.

The count of this clone is one. The J gene is TRBJ2-3, the V gene TRBV27, with D perhaps matching TRBD1 (6 bases). Germline V CDR1 and CDR2: MNHEY, SMNVEV (reference sequence). V was clipped by 3 bases and J by 5 bases, with 9 bases between them. The CDR3 sequence is 13 residues long. CDR3 in DNA: TGTGCCAGCAGTTTCATACAGGGAGATACGCAGTATTTT. Its protein is CASSFIQGDTQYF.

The chain links TRBV5-5 to TRBJ2-7; D gene unclear. CDR3 length equals 15 residues. Trimming left V 0 bases short and J 2 bases short, with 12 bases between. The V gene's germline CDR1 is SGHKS and CDR2 YYEKEE (reference sequence). The CDR3 DNA follows: TGTGCCAGCAGCTTGGAGGCAGGCACTCCCTACGAGCAGTACTTC. Translation: CASSLEAGTPYEQYF.

The chain has TRBV4-1 and TRBJ2-7; a weak D match, TRBD2 (5 bases). Deletions cut 6 bases from V and 2 bases from J, with 20 bases between. CDR1 is MGHRA and CDR2 is YSYEKL in the germline V gene. This CDR3 spans 16 amino acids. CDR3 DNA: TGCGCCAGCAGTCCTAAGTCTCTAGCCGCCGCCTACGAGCAGTACTTC. Translated: CASSPKSLAAAYEQYF.

CDR3 residues: CAWSTGLAGGEQFF. The CDR3, as DNA: TGTGCCTGGAGTACTGGACTAGCGGGGGGTGAGCAGTTCTTC. The chain couples TRBV30 to TRBJ2-1; 14 bases align to TRBD2. Germline CDR1 reads GTSNPN; CDR2 reads SVGIG (reference sequence). Trimming took 2 bases from V and 9 from J; bases not matched to a gene: 3. There are 14 residues in the CDR3.